Listed below are T cell receptor beta chains from one sample, sequenced in a study of blood T cell repertoires in COVID-19. Generated by immunoSEQ multiplex PCR, the TCRdb table keeps only in-frame clones and is missing some. The sample holds approximately 300,000 clones, 75% to 95% seen once. The sequencing input was peripheral blood. Every receptor here comes from a woman in her 30s with COVID-19, enrolled during active disease. CDR3s include the opening cysteine and the closing phenylalanine or tryptophan. D genes are given only for firm matches.

DNA: TGCGCCAGCAGCCAAGAACCGGGGTACCAAGAGACCCAGTACTTC
CDR3: CASSQEPGYQETQYF
D: NA
J: TRBJ2-5
V: TRBV4-1

DNA: TGTGCCAGCAGCGCAAGACGAGACAGGGGTATAGCCGGGGAGCTGTTTTTT
CDR3: CASSARRDRGIAGELFF
D: NA
J: TRBJ2-2
V: TRBV21-1

DNA: TGTGCCAGCAGCTTGGGACAGGGGGTCGAGACCCAGTACTTC
CDR3: CASSLGQGVETQYF
D: TRBD1
J: TRBJ2-5
V: TRBV13

DNA: TGTGCCAGCAGACAGGGACTAGCCGGCGAGCAGTACTTC
CDR3: CASRQGLAGEQYF
D: TRBD2
J: TRBJ2-7
V: TRBV28

DNA: TGTGCCAGCAGTGAAACCTCCAGCGGGCCTTCCTACGAGCAGTACTTC
CDR3: CASSETSSGPSYEQYF
D: NA
J: TRBJ2-7
V: TRBV6-4

DNA: TGTGCCAGCAGTTTTTCAGGGCCCACTGAAGCTTTCTTT
CDR3: CASSFSGPTEAFF
D: NA
J: TRBJ1-1
V: TRBV28

DNA: TGCGCCAGCAGTGTTTTGGGTGGAGCGACTAACACCGGGGAGCTGTTTTTT
CDR3: CASSVLGGATNTGELFF
D: NA
J: TRBJ2-2
V: TRBV10-2

DNA: TGTGCCAGCAGCCACCCCGGGGTCACCGGGGAGCTGTTTTTT
CDR3: CASSHPGVTGELFF
D: NA
J: TRBJ2-2
V: TRBV3-1/TRBV3-2

DNA: TGTGCCAGCAGCGTGACGGGAGGGAATGAAAAACTGTTTTTT
CDR3: CASSVTGGNEKLFF
D: NA
J: TRBJ1-4
V: TRBV6-2/TRBV6-3

DNA: TGTGCCAGCTCCGCGGGGGGCGCAGGCACTGAAGCTTTCTTT
CDR3: CASSAGGAGTEAFF
D: NA
J: TRBJ1-1
V: TRBV2

DNA: TGCGCCAGCAGCCAAGGGGGATCGTCGACAGTCAATGAAAAACTGTTTTTT
CDR3: CASSQGGSSTVNEKLFF
D: NA
J: TRBJ1-4
V: TRBV4-1

DNA: TGTGCCAGCAGCCCCTGGGGGGGAGTTGGAGATACGCAGTATTTT
CDR3: CASSPWGGVGDTQYF
D: TRBD2
J: TRBJ2-3
V: TRBV7-6

DNA: TGTGCCAGCGGCGAGCCCGCGGGAGGTACCGGGGAGCTGTTTTTT
CDR3: CASGEPAGGTGELFF
D: TRBD2
J: TRBJ2-2
V: TRBV5-8

DNA: TGCAGTGCTAGTGCACTAGCGGGGTTTGAGCAGTACTTC
CDR3: CSASALAGFEQYF
D: TRBD2
J: TRBJ2-7
V: TRBV20-1

DNA: TGTGCCTTACTTGGGACAGGGGTTGAAAAACTGTTTTTT
CDR3: CALLGTGVEKLFF
D: TRBD1
J: TRBJ1-4
V: TRBV6-5

DNA: TGCGCCAGCAGCCTGTGGGACAGGGACCAAAACATTCAGTACTTC
CDR3: CASSLWDRDQNIQYF
D: TRBD1
J: TRBJ2-4
V: TRBV5-1

DNA: TGTGCCTGGGGACTAGCGGGCTACGAGCAGTACTTC
CDR3: CAWGLAGYEQYF
D: TRBD2
J: TRBJ2-7
V: TRBV30

DNA: TGTGCCAGCAGACTGTCCGGGACAGGGGCCACAGATACGCAGTATTTT
CDR3: CASRLSGTGATDTQYF
D: TRBD1
J: TRBJ2-3
V: TRBV7-9

DNA: TGTGCCATCAGTGAGTCAACAGGCTATGGCTACACCTTC
CDR3: CAISESTGYGYTF
D: NA
J: TRBJ1-2
V: TRBV10-3

DNA: TGTGCCTGGACCCGACAGCCTAATCAGCCCCAGCATTTT
CDR3: CAWTRQPNQPQHF
D: NA
J: TRBJ1-5
V: TRBV30

DNA: TGTGCCAGCAGTTACTCATGGGCAGCAACCTACGAGCAGTACTTC
CDR3: CASSYSWAATYEQYF
D: NA
J: TRBJ2-7
V: TRBV6-2/TRBV6-3

DNA: TGTGCCAGCAGCTCGGACAGCAGGGATTCACCCCTCCACTTT
CDR3: CASSSDSRDSPLHF
D: NA
J: TRBJ1-6
V: TRBV5-6

DNA: TGTGCCAGCTCACCAACCCAAGCGGGAGTGGGGAATGAGCAGTTCTTC
CDR3: CASSPTQAGVGNEQFF
D: TRBD2
J: TRBJ2-1
V: TRBV18

DNA: TGTGCCTCCCGGGTACTAGCGGACCGCACAGATACGCAGTATTTT
CDR3: CASRVLADRTDTQYF
D: TRBD2
J: TRBJ2-3
V: TRBV10-3

DNA: TGTGCCTGGATCGGGGGAATTAGGGAGACCCAGTACTTC
CDR3: CAWIGGIRETQYF
D: NA
J: TRBJ2-5
V: TRBV30

DNA: TGCGCCAGCAGCCCCCCGGGCACAGATACGCAGTATTTT
CDR3: CASSPPGTDTQYF
D: NA
J: TRBJ2-3
V: TRBV5-1

DNA: TGTGCCAGCAGTTACTCGCGACTCGGTGGGCAGCCCCAGCATTTT
CDR3: CASSYSRLGGQPQHF
D: NA
J: TRBJ1-5
V: TRBV6-5

DNA: TGTGCCAGCAGCCTTAGCGGGAACTACGAGCAGTACTTC
CDR3: CASSLSGNYEQYF
D: TRBD2
J: TRBJ2-7
V: TRBV6-6

DNA: TGTGCCAGCAGCTTCGGGGGAGGAAGCTCCTACAATGAGCAGTTCTTC
CDR3: CASSFGGGSSYNEQFF
D: NA
J: TRBJ2-1
V: TRBV5-4

DNA: TGTGCCAGCGACCGCCCCCCCCGGACTAGCGGGCGCACAGATACGCAGTATTTT
CDR3: CASDRPPRTSGRTDTQYF
D: TRBD2
J: TRBJ2-3
V: TRBV2

DNA: TGCAGCGTTGAAGATTATAGCAGAGCCACAGATACGCAGTATTTT
CDR3: CSVEDYSRATDTQYF
D: NA
J: TRBJ2-3
V: TRBV29-1

DNA: TGCAGTGCTAGTCCGGACAGGACGGAACTGTTTTTT
CDR3: CSASPDRTELFF
D: TRBD1
J: TRBJ1-4
V: TRBV20-1